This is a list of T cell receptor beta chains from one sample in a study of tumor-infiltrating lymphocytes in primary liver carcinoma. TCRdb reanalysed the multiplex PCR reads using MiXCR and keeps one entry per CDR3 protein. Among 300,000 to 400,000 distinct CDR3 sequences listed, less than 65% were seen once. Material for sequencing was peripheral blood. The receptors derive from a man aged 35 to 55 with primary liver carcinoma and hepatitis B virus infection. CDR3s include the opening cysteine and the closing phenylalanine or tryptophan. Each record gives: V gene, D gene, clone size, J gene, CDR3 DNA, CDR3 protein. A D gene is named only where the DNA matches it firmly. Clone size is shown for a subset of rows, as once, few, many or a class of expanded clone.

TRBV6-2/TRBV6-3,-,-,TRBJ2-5,TGTGCCAGTAGTTACTCGATGGTACCCGGGGAGACCCAGTACTTC,CASSYSMVPGETQYF
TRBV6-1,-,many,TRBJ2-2,TGTGCCAGCGGGGCACCCAACACCGGGGAGCTGTTTTTT,CASGAPNTGELFF
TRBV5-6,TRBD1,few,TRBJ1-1,TGTGCCAGCAGCGCTGGGACAGTTGAAGCTTTCTTT,CASSAGTVEAFF
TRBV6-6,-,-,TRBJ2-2,TGTGCCAGCGTAGAGGCAGGGGACTCCGGGGAGCTGTTTTTT,CASVEAGDSGELFF
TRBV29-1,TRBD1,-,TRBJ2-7,TGCAGCGTTGAAGGACAGGGGGTCCACGAGCAGTACTTC,CSVEGQGVHEQYF
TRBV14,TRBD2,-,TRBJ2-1,TGTGCCAGCAGCCAGACTAGCGGGCCCCTCAATGAGCAGTTCTTC,CASSQTSGPLNEQFF
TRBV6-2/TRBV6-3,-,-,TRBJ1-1,TGTGCCAGCAGCCCGGACGTCGCTGTAGCTTTCTTT,CASSPDVAVAFF
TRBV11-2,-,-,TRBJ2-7,TGTGCCATCAGCTTAGTCGACGGGGATGACTACGAGCAGTACTTC,CAISLVDGDDYEQYF
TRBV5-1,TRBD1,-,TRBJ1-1,TGCGCCAGCAGCCCAGGGGACAGGGACACTGAAGCTTTCTTT,CASSPGDRDTEAFF
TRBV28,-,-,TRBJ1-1,TGTGCCAGCGAATTCGCCTCCGGACAGAGTTTT,CASEFASGQSF
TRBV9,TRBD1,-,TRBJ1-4,TGTGCCAGAAGCGTGTCAGGGGGCCCAAATGAAAAACTGTTTTTT,CARSVSGGPNEKLFF
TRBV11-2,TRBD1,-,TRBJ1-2,TGTGCCAGGACCTCTACAGGGGAGGCTAGCTATGTCTACACCTTC,CARTSTGEASYVYTF
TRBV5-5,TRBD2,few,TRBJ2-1,TGTGCCAGCAGCACTAGCGTGGGTGAGCAGTTCTTC,CASSTSVGEQFF
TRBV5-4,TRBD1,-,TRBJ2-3,TGTGCCAGCAGCGTTGCCGGGACAGGGGACACAAATACGCAGTATTTT,CASSVAGTGDTNTQYF
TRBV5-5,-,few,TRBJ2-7,TGTGCCAGCAGCTCGCATGGACCGCTGAAGGGTGCATTC,CASSSHGPLKGAF